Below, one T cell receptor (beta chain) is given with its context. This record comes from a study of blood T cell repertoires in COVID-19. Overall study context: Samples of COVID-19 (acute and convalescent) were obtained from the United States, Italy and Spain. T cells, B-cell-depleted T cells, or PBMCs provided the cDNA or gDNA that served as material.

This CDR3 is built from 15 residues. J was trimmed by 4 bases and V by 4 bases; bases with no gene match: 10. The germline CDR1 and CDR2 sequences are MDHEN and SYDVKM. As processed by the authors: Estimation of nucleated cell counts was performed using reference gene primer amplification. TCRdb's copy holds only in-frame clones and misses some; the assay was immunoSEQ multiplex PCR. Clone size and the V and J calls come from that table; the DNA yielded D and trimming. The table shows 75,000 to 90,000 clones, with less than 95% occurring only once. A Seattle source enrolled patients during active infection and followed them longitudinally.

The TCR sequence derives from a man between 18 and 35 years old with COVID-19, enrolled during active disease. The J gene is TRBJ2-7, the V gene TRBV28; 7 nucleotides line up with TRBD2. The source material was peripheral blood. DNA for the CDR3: TGTGCCAGCAGTTGGGCGGGGGAGGGAACATACGAGCAGTACTTC. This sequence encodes CASSWAGEGTYEQYF.